The entry that follows covers one TCR beta chain sequence. Trimming took off 2 bases at V and 1 base at J, with 14 bases between the two ends. This CDR3 region has 15 residues. The germline CDR1 and CDR2 sequences are DFQATT and SNEGSKA (reference sequence). TCRdb called the 5' RACE reads again in MiXCR, with one record for every CDR3 protein. The sample records fewer than 120,000 distinct CDR3 sequences, roughly 13% being singletons. This sample was taken from a study of early T cells in non-severe SARS-CoV-2 infection. The gene calls are TRBV20-1 and TRBJ1-2, with D uncertain. This clonotype was sampled from an adult who was a healthcare worker with PCR-confirmed SARS-CoV-2 infection or an uninfected control (not recorded which). The source material was whole blood, sampled at baseline. The CDR3 is CSARSAQENNYGYTF. The CDR3 DNA sequence: TGCAGTGCTAGATCTGCGCAGGAGAATAACTATGGCTACACCTTC.